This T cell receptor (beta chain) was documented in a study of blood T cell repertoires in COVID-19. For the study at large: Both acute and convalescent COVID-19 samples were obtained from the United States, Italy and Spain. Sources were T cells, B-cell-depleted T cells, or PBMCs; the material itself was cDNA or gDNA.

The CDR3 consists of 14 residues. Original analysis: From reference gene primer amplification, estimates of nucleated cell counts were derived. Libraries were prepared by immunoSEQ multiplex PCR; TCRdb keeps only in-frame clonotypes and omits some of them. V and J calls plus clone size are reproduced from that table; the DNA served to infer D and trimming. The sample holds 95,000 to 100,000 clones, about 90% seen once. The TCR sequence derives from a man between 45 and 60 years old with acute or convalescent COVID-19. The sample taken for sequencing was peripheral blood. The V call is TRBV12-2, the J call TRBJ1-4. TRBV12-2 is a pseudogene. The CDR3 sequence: CASRPPPGTGKLFF. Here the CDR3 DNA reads TGTGCAAGTCGCCCACCCCCGGGGACTGGAAAACTGTTTTTT.